Given below is one T cell receptor beta chain in context. These data come from a study of blood T cell repertoires in COVID-19. In the authors' workflow: Using reference gene primer amplification, nucleated cell counts were estimated. Using immunoSEQ multiplex PCR, the repertoire was profiled, and TCRdb retains in-frame clones only, with some absent. V and J calls and clone size are given by that table; D and trimming were obtained from the DNA. The data contain under 65,000 clones, 80% to 95% of them singletons. The V gene lost 5 bases and the J gene lost 4 bases, with 14 bases spanning the gap. The CDR3 is 14 amino acids. Germline CDR1 and CDR2: SGHAT and FQNNGV.

The specimen was peripheral blood. V and J are TRBV11-2 and TRBJ2-5; tentative D call: TRBD1 (5 bases). The source is a woman aged 80 or older with active COVID-19. The CDR3, as DNA: TGTGCCAGCAGCCCGACTGGGGCTGGAGAGACCCAGTACTTC. Translation gives CASSPTGAGETQYF.